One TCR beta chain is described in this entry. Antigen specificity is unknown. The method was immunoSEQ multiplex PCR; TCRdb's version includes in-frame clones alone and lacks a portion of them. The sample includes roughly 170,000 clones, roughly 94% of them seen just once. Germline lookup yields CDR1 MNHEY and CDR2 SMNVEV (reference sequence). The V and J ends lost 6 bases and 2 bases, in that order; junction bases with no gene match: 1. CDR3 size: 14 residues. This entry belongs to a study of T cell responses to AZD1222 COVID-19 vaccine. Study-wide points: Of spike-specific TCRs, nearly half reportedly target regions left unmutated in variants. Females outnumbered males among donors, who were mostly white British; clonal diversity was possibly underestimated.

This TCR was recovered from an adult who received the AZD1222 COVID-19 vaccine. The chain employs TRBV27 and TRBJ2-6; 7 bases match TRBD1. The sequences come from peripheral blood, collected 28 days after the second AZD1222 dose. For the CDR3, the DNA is TGTGCCAGCAGCGACAGGGCTGGGGCCAACGTCCTGACTTTC. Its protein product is CASSDRAGANVLTF.